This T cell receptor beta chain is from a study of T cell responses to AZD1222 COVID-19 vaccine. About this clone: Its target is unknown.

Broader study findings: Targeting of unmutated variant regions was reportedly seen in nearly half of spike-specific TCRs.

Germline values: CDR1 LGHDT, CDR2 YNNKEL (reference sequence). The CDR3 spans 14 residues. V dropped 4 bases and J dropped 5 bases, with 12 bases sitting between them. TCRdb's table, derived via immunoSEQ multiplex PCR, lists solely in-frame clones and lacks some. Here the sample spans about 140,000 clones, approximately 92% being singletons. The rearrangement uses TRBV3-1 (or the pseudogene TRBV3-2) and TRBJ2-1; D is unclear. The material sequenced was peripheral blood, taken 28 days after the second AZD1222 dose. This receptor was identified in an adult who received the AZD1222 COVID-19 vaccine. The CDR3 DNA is TGTGCCAGCAGCCTAGGCGCACTGGACAATGAGCAGTTCTTC. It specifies CASSLGALDNEQFF.